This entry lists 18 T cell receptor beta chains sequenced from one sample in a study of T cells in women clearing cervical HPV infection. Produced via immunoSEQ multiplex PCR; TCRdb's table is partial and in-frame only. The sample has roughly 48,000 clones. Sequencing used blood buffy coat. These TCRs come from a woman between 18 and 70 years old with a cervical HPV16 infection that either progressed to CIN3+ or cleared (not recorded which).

CDR3 DNA, as far as it was read: TGTGCCAGCAGCTTTATGGGGGCGGATGAAAAA. Protein: CASSFMGADEK. The CDR3 as a whole reads CASSFMGADEKLFF. This sequence joins TRBV5-5 and TRBJ1-4; D is perhaps TRBD1 (6 bases). The CDR3 end falls 3 residues outside the read, so it is completed with the germline J gene. V lost 2 bases and J lost 6, with 11 bases in between. The CDR3 length is 14 residues. Germline CDR1 is SGHKS and CDR2 is YYEKEE (reference sequence). Using reference TRBV5-5 and TRBJ1-4 for the parts outside the CDR3, the full variable domain is DAGVTQSPTHLIKTRGQQVTLRCSPISGHKSVSWYQQVLGQGPQFIFQYYEKEERGRGNFPDRFSARQFPNYSSELNVNALLLGDSALYLCASSFMGADEKLFFGSGTQLSVL.

The CDR3 bases that were read are TGTGCCTGGAGCGCAGGGACAGCCAACATCCAAGAGACC. As protein: CAWSAGTANIQET. The entire CDR3 protein is CAWSAGTANIQETQYF. The chain combines TRBV30 with TRBJ2-5; 7 bases align to TRBD1. The observed sequence ends 3 residues before the CDR3 terminus, with the missing tail filled in from the germline J gene. Per germline, CDR1 GTSNPN and CDR2 SVGIG (reference sequence). Losses at the gene ends were 3 bases for V and 1 base for J; bases not matched to a gene: 11. The CDR3 spans 16 residues.

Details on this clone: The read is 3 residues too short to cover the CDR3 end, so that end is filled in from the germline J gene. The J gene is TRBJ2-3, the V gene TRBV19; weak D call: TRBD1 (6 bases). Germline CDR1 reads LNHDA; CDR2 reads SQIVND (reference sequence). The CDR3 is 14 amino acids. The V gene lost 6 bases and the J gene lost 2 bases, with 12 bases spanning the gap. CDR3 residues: CASSETGHTDTQYF. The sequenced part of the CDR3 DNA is TGTGCCAGTAGCGAGACAGGCCACACAGATACG.

CDR3 in amino acids: CASSLDSQALYGYTF. Partial CDR3 DNA: TGTGCCAGCAGCTTAGACAGCCAAGCCCTCTATGGC. The rearrangement uses TRBV5-4 and TRBJ1-2, with a weak D call TRBD1 (5 bases). The read comes to an end 3 residues before the CDR3 does, leaving the germline J gene to fill in the end. The CDR3 is 15 amino acids. Looked up from germline, CDR1 is SGHNT and CDR2 is YYREEE (reference sequence). Trimming took 2 bases from V and 4 from J, leaving 15 bases between them. The variable domain in full, with the rest retrieved from reference TRBV5-4 and TRBJ1-2, is ETGVTQSPTHLIKTRGQQVTLRCSSQSGHNTVSWYQQALGQGPQFIFQYYREEENGRGNFPPRFSGLQFPNYSSELNVNALELDDSALYLCASSLDSQALYGYTFGSGTRLTVV.

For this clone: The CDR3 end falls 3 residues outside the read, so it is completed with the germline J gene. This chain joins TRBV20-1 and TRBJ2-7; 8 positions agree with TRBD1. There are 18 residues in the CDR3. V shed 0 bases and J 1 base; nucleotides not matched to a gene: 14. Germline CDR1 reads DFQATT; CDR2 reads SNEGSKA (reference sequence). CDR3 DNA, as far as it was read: TGCAGTGCTAGAGATAAGGAGACAGGGGATTATGGATCCTACGAG. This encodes CSARDKETGDYGSYE. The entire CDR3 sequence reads CSARDKETGDYGSYEQYF.

CDR3 in amino acids: CASSLARSSYEQYF. Partial CDR3 DNA: TGTGCCAGCAGCTTAGCGCGATCGTCCTACGAG. V is TRBV7-2 and J is TRBJ2-7, with D unclear. Read data end 3 residues before the CDR3 end; the end is taken from the germline J gene. The CDR3 is 14 residues long. Germline CDR1 reads SGHTA; CDR2 reads FQGNSA. The V gene lost 0 bases and the J gene lost 1 base, with 7 bases spanning the gap.

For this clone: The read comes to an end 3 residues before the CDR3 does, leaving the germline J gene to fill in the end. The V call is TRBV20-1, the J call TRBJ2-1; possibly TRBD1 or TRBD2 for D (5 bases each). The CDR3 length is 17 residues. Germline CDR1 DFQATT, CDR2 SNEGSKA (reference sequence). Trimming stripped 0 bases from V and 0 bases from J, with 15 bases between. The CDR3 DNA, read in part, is TGCAGTGCTAGAGAATTCGGCTCAGGGAGCTCCTACAATGAG. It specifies CSAREFGSGSSYNE. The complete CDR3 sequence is CSAREFGSGSSYNEQFF.

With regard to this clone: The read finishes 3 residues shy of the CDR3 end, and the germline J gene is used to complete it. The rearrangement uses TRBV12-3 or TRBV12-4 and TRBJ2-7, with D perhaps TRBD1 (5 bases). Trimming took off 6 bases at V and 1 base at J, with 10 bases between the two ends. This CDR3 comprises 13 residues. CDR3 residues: CASRQTGSYEQYF. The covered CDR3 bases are TGTGCCAGCAGGCAAACAGGTTCCTACGAG.

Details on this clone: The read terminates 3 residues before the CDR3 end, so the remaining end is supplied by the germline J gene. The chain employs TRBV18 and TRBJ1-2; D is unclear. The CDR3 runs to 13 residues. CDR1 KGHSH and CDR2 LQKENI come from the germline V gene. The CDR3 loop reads CASSLNARGGYTF. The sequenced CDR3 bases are TGTGCCAGCTCGCTTAACGCCCGTGGCGGC.

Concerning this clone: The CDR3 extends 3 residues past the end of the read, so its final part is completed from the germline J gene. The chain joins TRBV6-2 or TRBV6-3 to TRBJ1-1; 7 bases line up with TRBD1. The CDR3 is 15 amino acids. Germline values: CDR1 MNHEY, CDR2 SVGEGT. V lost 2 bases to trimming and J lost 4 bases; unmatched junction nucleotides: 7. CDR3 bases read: TGTGCCAGCAGTTACAGGGGGCAAAGGGGCACTGAA. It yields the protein CASSYRGQRGTE. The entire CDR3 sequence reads CASSYRGQRGTEAFF.

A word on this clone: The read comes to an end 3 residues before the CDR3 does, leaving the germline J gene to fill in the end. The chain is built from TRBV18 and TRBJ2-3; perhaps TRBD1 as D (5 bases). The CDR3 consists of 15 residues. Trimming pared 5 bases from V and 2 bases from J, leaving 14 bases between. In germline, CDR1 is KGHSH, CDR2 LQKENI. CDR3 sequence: CASSTLTDYTDTQYF. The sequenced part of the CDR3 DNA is TGTGCCAGCTCAACCTTGACAGATTACACAGATACG.

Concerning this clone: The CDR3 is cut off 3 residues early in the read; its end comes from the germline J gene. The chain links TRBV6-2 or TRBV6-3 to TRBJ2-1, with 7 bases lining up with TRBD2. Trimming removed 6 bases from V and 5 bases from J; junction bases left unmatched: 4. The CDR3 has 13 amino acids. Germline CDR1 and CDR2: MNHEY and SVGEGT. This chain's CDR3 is CASREGGDNEQFF. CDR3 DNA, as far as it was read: TGTGCCAGCAGAGAGGGAGGGGACAATGAG.

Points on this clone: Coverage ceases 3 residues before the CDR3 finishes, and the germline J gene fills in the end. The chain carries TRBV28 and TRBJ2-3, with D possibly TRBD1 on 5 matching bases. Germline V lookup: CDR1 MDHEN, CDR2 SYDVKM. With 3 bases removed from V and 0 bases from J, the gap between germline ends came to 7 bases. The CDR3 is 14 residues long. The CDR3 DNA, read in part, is TGTGCCAGCAGTTTTGGGGCTAGCACAGATACG. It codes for CASSFGASTDT. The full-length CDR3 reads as CASSFGASTDTQYF.

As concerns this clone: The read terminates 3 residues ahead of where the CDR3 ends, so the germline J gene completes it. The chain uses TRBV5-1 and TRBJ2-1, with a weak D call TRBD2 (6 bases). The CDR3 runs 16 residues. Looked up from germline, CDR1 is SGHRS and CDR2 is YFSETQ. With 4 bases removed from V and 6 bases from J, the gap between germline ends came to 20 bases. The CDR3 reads CASSPGLAPLPNEQFF. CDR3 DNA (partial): TGCGCCAGCAGCCCTGGTCTAGCGCCCCTCCCCAATGAG.

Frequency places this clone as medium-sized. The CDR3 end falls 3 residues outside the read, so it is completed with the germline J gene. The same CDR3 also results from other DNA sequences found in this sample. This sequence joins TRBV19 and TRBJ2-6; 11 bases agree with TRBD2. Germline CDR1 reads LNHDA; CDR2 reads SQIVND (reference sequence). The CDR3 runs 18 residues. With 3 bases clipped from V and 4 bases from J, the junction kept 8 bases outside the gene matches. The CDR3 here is CASSILAGGSFGANVLTF. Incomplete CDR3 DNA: TGTGCCAGTAGTATCCTAGCGGGGGGCTCCTTCGGGGCCAACGTC.

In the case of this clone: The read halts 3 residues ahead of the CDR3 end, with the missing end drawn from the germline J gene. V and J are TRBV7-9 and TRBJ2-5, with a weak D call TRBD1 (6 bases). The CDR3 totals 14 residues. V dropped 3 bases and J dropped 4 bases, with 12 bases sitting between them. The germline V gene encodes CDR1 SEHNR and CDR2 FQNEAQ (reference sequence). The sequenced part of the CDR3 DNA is TGTGCCAGCAGCTTGTACAGGGTAGGAGAGACC. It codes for CASSLYRVGET. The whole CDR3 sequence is CASSLYRVGETQYF. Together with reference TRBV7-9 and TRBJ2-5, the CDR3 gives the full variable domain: DTGVSQNPRHKITKRGQNVTFRCDPISEHNRLYWYRQTLGQGPEFLTYFQNEAQLEKSRLLSDRFSAERPKGSFSTLEIQRTEQGDSAMYLCASSLYRVGETQYFGPGTRLLVL.

The CDR3 is CSVSWGGIGTQYF. The covered CDR3 bases are TGCAGCGTCTCCTGGGGGGGCATCGGGACC. J is TRBJ2-5 and V is TRBV29-1; TRBD2 might be the D (7 bases). The read halts 3 residues ahead of the CDR3 end, with the missing end drawn from the germline J gene. The CDR3 runs 13 residues. Trimming took 6 bases from V and 7 from J, leaving 18 bases between them. Germline values: CDR1 SQVTM, CDR2 ANQGSEA.

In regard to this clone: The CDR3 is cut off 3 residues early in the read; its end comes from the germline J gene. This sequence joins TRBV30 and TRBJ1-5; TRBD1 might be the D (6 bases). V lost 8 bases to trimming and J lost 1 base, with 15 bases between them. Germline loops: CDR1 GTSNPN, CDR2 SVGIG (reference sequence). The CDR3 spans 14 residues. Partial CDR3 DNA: TGTGCCGGAGGCACCGGGACAAGCAATCAGCCC. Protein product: CAGGTGTSNQP. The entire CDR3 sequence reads CAGGTGTSNQPQHF.